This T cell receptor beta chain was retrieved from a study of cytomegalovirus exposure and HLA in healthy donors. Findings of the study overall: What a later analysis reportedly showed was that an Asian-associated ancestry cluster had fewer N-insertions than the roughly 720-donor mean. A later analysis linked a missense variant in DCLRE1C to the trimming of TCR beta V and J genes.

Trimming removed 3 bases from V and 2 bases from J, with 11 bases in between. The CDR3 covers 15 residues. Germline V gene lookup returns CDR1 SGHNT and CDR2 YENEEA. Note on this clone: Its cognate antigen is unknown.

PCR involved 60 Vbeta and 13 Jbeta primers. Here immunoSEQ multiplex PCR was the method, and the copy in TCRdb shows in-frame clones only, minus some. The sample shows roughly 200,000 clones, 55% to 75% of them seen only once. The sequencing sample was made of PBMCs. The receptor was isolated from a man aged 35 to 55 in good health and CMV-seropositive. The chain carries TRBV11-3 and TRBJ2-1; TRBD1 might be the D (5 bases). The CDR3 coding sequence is TGTGCCAGCAGCTTGGGGCCTAATGCCTACAATGAGCAGTTCTTC. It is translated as CASSLGPNAYNEQFF.